This T cell receptor beta chain was identified in a study of blood T cell repertoires in COVID-19 (dated by TCRdb to 2019 to 2021). Describing the broader study: Collaborator samples came from the United States, Italy and Spain and covered acute and convalescent phases of COVID-19. The repertoires were released in a freely available public database intended as a resource for research on the immune response to SARS-CoV-2. HLA class I and class II types, where available, came from metadata supplied by the sample provider rather than from assay-based typing. Samples were obtained from the ongoing ImmuneRACE study (first 160 participants) and from roughly 1,300 subjects provided by 6 global collaborators. The material from the prospective study consisted of cDNA or gDNA derived from T cells, B-cell-depleted T cells, or PBMCs. Subjects who had been exposed to COVID-19, were actively infected with it, or had recovered from it provided the deeply sampled blood TCRbeta repertoires that made up the dataset. Sample metadata almost always included a de-identified subject ID, COVID-19 status, age in years and sex. Points the paper makes about the study in general: How much clinical and demographic metadata was included differed by source and by participant, and the metadata was provided uncurated.

TCRbeta CDR3 regions were amplified from genomic DNA using the immunoSEQ Assay, a bias-controlled multiplex PCR. As for how the authors treated the data: Nucleated cell counts per sample were estimated from amplification of reference gene primers within the assay. To quantify the absolute abundance of each unique TCRbeta CDR3 rearrangement, sequence reads were collapsed and filtered. For each sample, productive Simpson clonality was calculated by taking the square root of Simpson's diversity index across productive rearrangements. TCRdb mirrors the immuneACCESS table, restricted to in-frame sequences. Some clones are absent from its copies; in checked studies, under half trace to an unresolved V gene, and the reason for the others is unknown. V and J calls and clone size are copied from that table; D and trimming were computed from the DNA. Recorded for this sample are roughly 380,000 clones; approximately 91% of them occurred a single time. Jointly, the top ten make up roughly 1.4% of the sample.

Looking up the germline V gene yields CDR1 MDHEN and CDR2 SYDVKM. Germline trimming amounts to 7 bases on V and 3 bases on J, with 9 as the count of junction bases outside the gene matches. Inclusive of the bounding cysteine and phenylalanine, the CDR3 is 14 residues long. CDR3 DNA only is kept here, 42 bases in frame from base 1. One collaborating source in Seattle enrolled patients while the patients were actively infected and followed the patients over time throughout the course of disease. Each collaborating institution followed its own protocols to collect whole blood in K2EDTA tubes. Collaborator samples were shipped for TCRbeta analysis as frozen whole blood, isolated PBMCs, or DNA extracted from either sample type. Of note for this clone: Its recognized antigen is unknown. No base qualities exist here, and no much larger clone lies one base off it.

The specimen was peripheral blood. Recombination connected TRBV28 to TRBJ2-7, with 7 central nucleotides matching TRBD2. The origin of this receptor is a woman aged 40 to 50 with COVID-19, enrolled during active disease. The CDR3 is CASTKIGTIYEQYF. The bases are TGTGCCAGCACCAAGATCGGGACTATCTACGAGCAGTACTTC.